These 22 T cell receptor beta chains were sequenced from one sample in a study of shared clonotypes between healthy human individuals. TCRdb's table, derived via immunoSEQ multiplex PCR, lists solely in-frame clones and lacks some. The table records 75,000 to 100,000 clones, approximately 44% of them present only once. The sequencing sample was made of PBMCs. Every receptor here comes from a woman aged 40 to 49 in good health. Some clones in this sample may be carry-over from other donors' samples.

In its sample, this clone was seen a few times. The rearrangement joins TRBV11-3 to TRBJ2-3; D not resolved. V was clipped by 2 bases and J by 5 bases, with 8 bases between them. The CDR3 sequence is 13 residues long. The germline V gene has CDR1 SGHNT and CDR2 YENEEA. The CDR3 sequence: CASSLHGIDTQYF. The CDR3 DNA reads TGTGCCAGCAGCTTACATGGCATAGATACGCAGTATTTT. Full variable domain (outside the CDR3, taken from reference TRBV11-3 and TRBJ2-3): EAGVVQSPRYKIIEKKQPVAFWCNPISGHNTLYWYLQNLGQGPELLIRYENEEAVDDSQLPKDRFSAERLKGVDSTLKIQPAELGDSAVYLCASSLHGIDTQYFGPGTRLTVL.

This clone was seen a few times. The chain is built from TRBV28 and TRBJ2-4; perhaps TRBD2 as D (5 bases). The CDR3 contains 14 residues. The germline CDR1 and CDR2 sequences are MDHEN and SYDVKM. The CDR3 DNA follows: TGTGGCGGGTGGGAAGGAGCGGCTAAACACATTCAGTACTTC. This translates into CGGWEGAAKHIQYF. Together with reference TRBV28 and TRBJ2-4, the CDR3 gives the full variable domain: DVKVTQSSRYLVKRTGEKVFLECVQDMDHENMFWYRQDPGLGLRLIYFSYDVKMKEKGDIPEGYSVSREKKERFSLILESASTNQTSMYLCGGWEGAAKHIQYFGAGTRLSVL.

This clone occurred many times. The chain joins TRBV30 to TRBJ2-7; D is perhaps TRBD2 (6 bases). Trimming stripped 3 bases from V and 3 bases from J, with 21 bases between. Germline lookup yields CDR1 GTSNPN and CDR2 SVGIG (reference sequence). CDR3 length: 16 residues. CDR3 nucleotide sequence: TGTGCCTGGAGCAGCATTAGCGGCAGTACGGGCTACGAGCAGTACTTC. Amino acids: CAWSSISGSTGYEQYF.

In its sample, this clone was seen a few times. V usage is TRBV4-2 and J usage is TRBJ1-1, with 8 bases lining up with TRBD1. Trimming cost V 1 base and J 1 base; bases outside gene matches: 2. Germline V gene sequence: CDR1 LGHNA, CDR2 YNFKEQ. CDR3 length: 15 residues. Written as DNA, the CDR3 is TGTGCCAGCAGCCAAGTCGACAGGGGGAACACTGAAGCTTTCTTT. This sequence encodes CASSQVDRGNTEAFF.

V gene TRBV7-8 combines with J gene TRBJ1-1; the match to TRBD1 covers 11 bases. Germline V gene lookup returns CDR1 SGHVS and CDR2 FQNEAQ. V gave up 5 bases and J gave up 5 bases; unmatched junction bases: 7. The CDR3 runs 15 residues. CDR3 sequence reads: CASSPGDRGATEAFF. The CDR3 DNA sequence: TGTGCCAGCAGCCCAGGGGACAGGGGGGCAACTGAAGCTTTCTTT.

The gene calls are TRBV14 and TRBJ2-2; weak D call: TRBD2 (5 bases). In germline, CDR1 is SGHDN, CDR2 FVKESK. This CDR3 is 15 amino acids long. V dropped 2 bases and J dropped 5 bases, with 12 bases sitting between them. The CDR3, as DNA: TGTGCCAGCAGCCAACGGCGCGGGTCAACCGGGGAGCTGTTTTTT. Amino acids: CASSQRRGSTGELFF.

CDR3: CASSRQGQGGSPLHF. The CDR3 DNA sequence: TGTGCCAGCAGCCGACAAGGACAGGGCGGTTCACCCCTCCACTTT. The chain has TRBV7-8 and TRBJ1-6; TRBD1 matches at 8 bases. Unmatched junction bases numbered 9, after V lost 5 bases and J lost 9 bases. CDR1 is SGHVS and CDR2 is FQNEAQ in the germline V gene. The CDR3 has 15 residues.

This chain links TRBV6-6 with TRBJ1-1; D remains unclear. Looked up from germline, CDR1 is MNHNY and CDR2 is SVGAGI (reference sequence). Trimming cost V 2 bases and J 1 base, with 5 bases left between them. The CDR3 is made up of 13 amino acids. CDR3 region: CASSYEGNTEAFF. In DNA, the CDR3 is TGTGCCAGCAGTTACGAGGGGAACACTGAAGCTTTCTTT.

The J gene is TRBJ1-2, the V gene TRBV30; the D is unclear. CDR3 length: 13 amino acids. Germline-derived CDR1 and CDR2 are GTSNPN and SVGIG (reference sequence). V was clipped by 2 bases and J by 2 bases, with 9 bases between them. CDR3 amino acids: CAWSRWRNYGYTF. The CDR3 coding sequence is TGTGCCTGGAGTAGGTGGCGGAACTATGGCTACACCTTC.

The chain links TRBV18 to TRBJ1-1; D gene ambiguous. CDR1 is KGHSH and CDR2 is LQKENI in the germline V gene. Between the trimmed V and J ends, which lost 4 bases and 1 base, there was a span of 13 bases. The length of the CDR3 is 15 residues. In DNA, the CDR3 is TGTGCCAGCTCACAAGGTGTGGTGGAGAACACTGAAGCTTTCTTT. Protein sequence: CASSQGVVENTEAFF.

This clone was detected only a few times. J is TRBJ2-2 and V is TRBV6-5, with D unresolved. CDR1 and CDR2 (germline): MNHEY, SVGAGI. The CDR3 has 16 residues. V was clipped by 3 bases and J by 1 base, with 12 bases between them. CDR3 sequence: CASSYVGIGNTGELFF. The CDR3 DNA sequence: TGTGCCAGCAGTTATGTAGGGATTGGGAACACCGGGGAGCTGTTTTTT.

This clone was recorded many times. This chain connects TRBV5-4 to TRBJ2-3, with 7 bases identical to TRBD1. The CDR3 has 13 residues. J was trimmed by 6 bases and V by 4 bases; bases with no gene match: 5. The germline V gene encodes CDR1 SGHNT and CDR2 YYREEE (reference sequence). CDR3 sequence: CASSERTGDTQYF. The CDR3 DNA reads TGTGCCAGCAGCGAAAGGACAGGCGATACGCAGTATTTT.

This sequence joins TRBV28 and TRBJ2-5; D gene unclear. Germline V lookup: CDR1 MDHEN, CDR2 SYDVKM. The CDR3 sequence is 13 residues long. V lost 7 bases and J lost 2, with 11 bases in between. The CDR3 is CASKTTGQETQYF. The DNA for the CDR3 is TGTGCCAGCAAAACGACTGGGCAAGAGACCCAGTACTTC.

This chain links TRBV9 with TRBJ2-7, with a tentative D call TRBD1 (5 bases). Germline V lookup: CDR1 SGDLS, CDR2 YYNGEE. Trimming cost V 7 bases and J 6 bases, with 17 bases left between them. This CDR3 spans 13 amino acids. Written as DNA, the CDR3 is TGTGCCAGCTCAAAACTAACAGGTAGCGAGCAGTACTTC. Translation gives CASSKLTGSEQYF.

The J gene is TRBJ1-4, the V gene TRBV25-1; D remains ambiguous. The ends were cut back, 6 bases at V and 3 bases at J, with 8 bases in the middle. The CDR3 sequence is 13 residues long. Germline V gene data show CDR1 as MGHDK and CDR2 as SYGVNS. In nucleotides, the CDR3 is TGTGCCAGCAGGAGAGCAGCTAATGAAAAACTGTTTTTT. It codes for CASRRAANEKLFF.

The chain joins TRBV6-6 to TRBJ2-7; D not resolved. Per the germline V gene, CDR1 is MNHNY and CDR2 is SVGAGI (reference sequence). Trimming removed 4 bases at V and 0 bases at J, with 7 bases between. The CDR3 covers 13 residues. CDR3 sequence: CASSLGGSYEQYF. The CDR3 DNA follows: TGTGCCAGCAGTTTAGGCGGCTCCTACGAGCAGTACTTC.

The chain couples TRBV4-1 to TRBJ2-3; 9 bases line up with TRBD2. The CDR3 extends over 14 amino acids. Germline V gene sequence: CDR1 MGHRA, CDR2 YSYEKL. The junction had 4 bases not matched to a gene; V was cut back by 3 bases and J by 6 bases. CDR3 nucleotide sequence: TGCGCCAGCAGCCATCTTAGCGGGAGTGATACGCAGTATTTT. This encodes CASSHLSGSDTQYF.

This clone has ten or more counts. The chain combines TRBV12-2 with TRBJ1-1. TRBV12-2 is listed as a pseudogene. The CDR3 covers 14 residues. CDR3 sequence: CASRFGAEGTEAFF. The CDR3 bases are TGTGCAAGTCGCTTCGGGGCGGAGGGCACTGAAGCTTTCTTT.

Written as DNA, the CDR3 is TGTGCCAGCAGCCAATATGGCTACGAGCAGTACTTC. It yields the protein CASSQYGYEQYF. The chain joins TRBV16 to TRBJ2-7, with D uncertain. Germline V gives CDR1 KGHSY, CDR2 FQNENV. The length of the CDR3 is 12 residues. With 1 base removed from V and 3 bases from J, the gap between germline ends came to 4 bases.

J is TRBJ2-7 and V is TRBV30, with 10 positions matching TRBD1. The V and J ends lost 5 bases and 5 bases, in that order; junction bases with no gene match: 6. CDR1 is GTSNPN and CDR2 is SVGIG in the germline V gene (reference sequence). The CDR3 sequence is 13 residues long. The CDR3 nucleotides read TGTGCCTGGGCAGGGACAGGGGTCCACGAGCAGTACTTC. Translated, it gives CAWAGTGVHEQYF.

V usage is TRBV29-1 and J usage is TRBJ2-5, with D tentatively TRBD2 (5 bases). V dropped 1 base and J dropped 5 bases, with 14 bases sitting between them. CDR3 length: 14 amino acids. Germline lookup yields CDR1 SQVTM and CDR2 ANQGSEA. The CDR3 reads CSVEVAQRGETQYF. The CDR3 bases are TGCAGCGTTGAAGTGGCGCAGAGAGGGGAGACCCAGTACTTC. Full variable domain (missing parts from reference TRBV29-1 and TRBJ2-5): SAVISQKPSRDICQRGTSLTIQCQVDSQVTMMFWYRQQPGQSLTLIATANQGSEATYESGFVIDKFPISRPNLTFSTLTVSNMSPEDSSIYLCSVEVAQRGETQYFGPGTRLLVL.

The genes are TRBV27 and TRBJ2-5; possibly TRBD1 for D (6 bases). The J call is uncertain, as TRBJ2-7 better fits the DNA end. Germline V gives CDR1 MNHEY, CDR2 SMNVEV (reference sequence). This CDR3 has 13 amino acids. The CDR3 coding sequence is TGTGCCAGCAGTTTATCGGGGGCGTACGAGCAGTACTTC. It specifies CASSLSGAYEQYF.